A selection of T cell receptor beta chains follows, all from one sample in a study of post-analysis software for immune sequencing data. Each CDR3 protein is one row after TCRdb ran MiXCR on the PCR reads. The sample shows approximately 730,000 distinct CDR3 sequences, roughly 27% of them seen only once. Source material: blood. The receptors were sampled from a girl between 10 and 17 years old with multiple sclerosis. Each CDR3 is given with its conserved first and last residue. Fields, in order: CDR3 protein, CDR3 length, J gene, V gene.

cdr3_aa: CAIRGGGQETQYF
cdr3_length: 13
j_call: TRBJ2-5
v_call: TRBV10-3

cdr3_aa: CSARAETSGYEQYF
cdr3_length: 14
j_call: TRBJ2-7
v_call: TRBV20-1

cdr3_aa: CASSLAKANYGYTF
cdr3_length: 14
j_call: TRBJ1-2
v_call: TRBV7-9

cdr3_aa: CSARDSQLAGAPNEQFF
cdr3_length: 17
j_call: TRBJ2-1
v_call: TRBV20-1

cdr3_aa: CASGFETFVKLYNEQFF
cdr3_length: 17
j_call: TRBJ2-1
v_call: TRBV6-2/TRBV6-3

cdr3_aa: CASTPRTLINEQFF
cdr3_length: 14
j_call: TRBJ2-1
v_call: TRBV12-3/TRBV12-4

cdr3_aa: CGGGKRGSYNEQFF
cdr3_length: 14
j_call: TRBJ2-1
v_call: TRBV29-1

cdr3_aa: CASIQTMNTEAFF
cdr3_length: 13
j_call: TRBJ1-1
v_call: TRBV28

cdr3_aa: CASSLSGPAGNTGELFF
cdr3_length: 17
j_call: TRBJ2-2
v_call: TRBV27

cdr3_aa: CSVVPATNEKLFF
cdr3_length: 13
j_call: TRBJ1-4
v_call: TRBV29-1

cdr3_aa: CASSPIGRGDEQFF
cdr3_length: 14
j_call: TRBJ2-1
v_call: TRBV11-2

cdr3_aa: CASSLGGGSIHNEQFF
cdr3_length: 16
j_call: TRBJ2-1
v_call: TRBV7-9

cdr3_aa: CGVEGPDTQYF
cdr3_length: 11
j_call: TRBJ2-3
v_call: TRBV29-1

cdr3_aa: CASSYSGAANEQFF
cdr3_length: 14
j_call: TRBJ2-1
v_call: TRBV6-2/TRBV6-3

cdr3_aa: CASSFGQILLQYF
cdr3_length: 13
j_call: TRBJ2-5
v_call: TRBV5-6

cdr3_aa: CASSVGASGTYNEQFF
cdr3_length: 16
j_call: TRBJ2-1
v_call: TRBV10-2

cdr3_aa: CSASSAGEDTQYF
cdr3_length: 13
j_call: TRBJ2-3
v_call: TRBV20-1

cdr3_aa: CSARRLARSYEQYF
cdr3_length: 14
j_call: TRBJ2-7
v_call: TRBV20-1